This TCR beta chain is from a study of patients and donors after allogeneic stem cell transplantation. TCRdb processed the RT-PCR reads anew with MiXCR; each CDR3 protein has one entry. The repertoire holds around 200,000 distinct CDR3 sequences, with around two fifths as singletons. The source is a human donor who was either an allogeneic HSCT recipient or a stem cell or donor lymphocyte infusion donor (not recorded which). It is not recorded whose cells these are; they may come from a transplant donor. The specimen sequenced was blood, either unsorted or a sorted T cell fraction (not recorded which).

Here the CDR3 reads CASTPGQGRNEKLFF. CDR3 in DNA: TGTGCCAGCACCCCCGGGCAGGGACGTAATGAAAAACTGTTTTTT. The chain carries TRBV12-3 or TRBV12-4 and TRBJ1-4, with D tentatively TRBD1 (5 bases). The V gene lost 7 bases and the J gene lost 4 bases, with 16 bases spanning the gap. This CDR3 contains 15 residues.